This TCR beta chain was recovered during a study of cytomegalovirus exposure and HLA in healthy donors. The PCR contained 60 Vbeta and 13 Jbeta primers. Clones were sequenced by immunoSEQ multiplex PCR, and TCRdb holds only the in-frame ones, with some missing. This table has 150,000 to 200,000 clones, roughly 71% appearing once. The CDR3 has 13 amino acids. V lost 0 bases and J 2 bases, leaving 6 bases between the germline ends. The germline gives CDR1 SGHRS, CDR2 YFSETQ. A word on this clone: The antigen is not known.

The study's findings and limits: Per a prior analysis, the majority of TCR beta V segments were productive roughly 87% or roughly 30% of the time.

The chain joins TRBV5-1 to TRBJ2-7; TRBD1 is a possible D gene (5 bases). Sequencing was carried out using PBMCs. The origin of this receptor is a woman aged 45-65 years in good health and CMV-seropositive. In DNA form, the CDR3 reads TGCGCCAGCAGCTTGGAGGGGACCTACGAGCAGTACTTC. Encoded protein: CASSLEGTYEQYF.